Each of the 25 T cell receptor beta chains below was sequenced from the same sample in a study of T cells expressing NK-cell markers. Each CDR3 protein gets one entry in TCRdb, which reprocessed the 5' RACE reads and gives no DNA. The sample features 150,000 to 200,000 distinct CDR3 sequences, with 20% to 25% in its top ten. The sequenced material came from blood T cells: a sorted CD56 or NKG2C T cell subset, CD4+ or CD8+ T cells, or bulk PBMC T cells (not recorded which). The source is a man aged 18 to 69 in good health.

The chain employs TRBV18 and TRBJ1-2; checking the TCRdb D call of TRBD1 is not possible without DNA. CDR3 length: 14 amino acids. Germline lookup yields CDR1 KGHSH and CDR2 LQKENI. The CDR3: CASSLRQDQYGYTF. Using reference TRBV18 and TRBJ1-2 for the parts outside the CDR3, the full variable domain is NAGVMQNPRHLVRRRGQEARLRCSPMKGHSHVYWYRQLPEEGLKFMVYLQKENIIDESGMPKERFSAEFPKEGPSILRIQQVVRGDSAAYFCASSLRQDQYGYTFGSGTRLTVV.

This chain's CDR3 is CASSGKQGVNYEQYF. The chain recombines TRBV7-9 with TRBJ2-7; TCRdb lists TRBD1, though no DNA is available to test this call. The CDR3 loop spans 15 amino acids. Germline V gene lookup returns CDR1 SEHNR and CDR2 FQNEAQ (reference sequence).

The chain couples TRBV6-1 to TRBJ2-7; TCRdb indicates TRBD1, and absent DNA this call remains unverified. Germline CDR1 is MNHNS and CDR2 is SASEGT. CDR3 length equals 14 residues. The chain's CDR3 is CASSVDRGYYEQYF.

The V and J genes are TRBV6-2 or TRBV6-3 and TRBJ2-2; the D call from TCRdb, TRBD2, cannot be confirmed without DNA. CDR1 is MNHEY and CDR2 is SVGEGT in the germline V gene. The CDR3 sequence is 15 residues long. The CDR3 sequence: CASSGTSGATGELFF.

This chain uses TRBV20-1 with TRBJ2-1; TCRdb returns TRBD1, unconfirmable since there is no DNA. Germline CDR1 DFQATT, CDR2 SNEGSKA (reference sequence). This CDR3 has 16 residues. CDR3: CSARDIRGVGYNEQFF.

The chain recombines TRBV5-8 with TRBJ1-5; absent DNA, TCRdb's TRBD1 call cannot be checked. The length of the CDR3 is 15 residues. Germline CDR1 reads SGHTS; CDR2 reads YDEGEE. CDR3 in amino acids: CASSLFDRATQPQHF.

The J gene is TRBJ1-4, the V gene TRBV27. Germline CDR1 MNHEY, CDR2 SMNVEV (reference sequence). The CDR3 is 16 amino acids. The CDR3 reads CASSYSYRRANEKLFF. Variable domain in full (rest from reference TRBV27 and TRBJ1-4): EAQVTQNPRYLITVTGKKLTVTCSQNMNHEYMSWYRQDPGLGLRQIYYSMNVEVTDKGDVPEGYKVSRKEKRNFPLILESPSPNQTSLYFCASSYSYRRANEKLFFGSGTQLSVL.

The CDR3 is CASSSRDRDTQYF. The rearrangement joins TRBV7-7 to TRBJ2-3; as DNA is missing, the TRBD1 call by TCRdb cannot be tested. This CDR3 region has 13 residues. Germline CDR1 and CDR2: SSHAT and FNYEAQ (reference sequence).

The gene calls are TRBV4-1 and TRBJ2-1; the TCRdb call, TRBD2, lacks DNA for checking. The germline CDR1 and CDR2 sequences are MGHRA and YSYEKL. The CDR3 spans 16 residues. CDR3 sequence: CASSQDALAAYNEQFF.

The CDR3: CASSQVAGINPEAFF. The chain couples TRBV3-1 to TRBJ1-1; without DNA, the TCRdb call of TRBD1 cannot be checked. CDR1 and CDR2 from the germline V gene are LGHDT and YNNKEL (reference sequence). The CDR3 is 15 residues long.

The rearrangement uses TRBV28 and TRBJ1-1. Germline V CDR1 and CDR2: MDHEN, SYDVKM. The CDR3 sequence is 15 residues long. The CDR3 sequence is CASSFLGDSNTEAFF.

J is TRBJ2-2 and V is TRBV10-2; TCRdb's D call, TRBD1, is unchecked because there is no DNA. The CDR3 consists of 15 residues. Germline values: CDR1 WSHSY, CDR2 SAAADI. CDR3: CASSVPGANTGELFF.

The V call is TRBV13, the J call TRBJ2-3; TCRdb designates TRBD1, a call that cannot be tested without DNA. This CDR3 has 14 amino acids. Per germline, CDR1 PRHDT and CDR2 FYEKMQ (reference sequence). CDR3 sequence: CASSLGAGLDTQYF.

The rearrangement links TRBV19 to TRBJ2-2; TCRdb picks TRBD2, but there is no DNA to check that call. From germline, CDR1 is LNHDA and CDR2 SQIVND (reference sequence). This CDR3 spans 15 amino acids. CDR3 region: CASQALAGGTGELFF.

The chain employs TRBV24-1 and TRBJ2-1; TCRdb names TRBD2, which stays unverified in the absence of DNA. The CDR3 has 15 residues. The V gene's germline CDR1 is KGHDR and CDR2 SFDVKD. This CDR3 reads CATRETSGGDGEQFF.

This rearrangement joins TRBV9 to TRBJ1-6. CDR1 SGDLS and CDR2 YYNGEE come from the germline V gene. The CDR3 is 15 amino acids. CDR3 region: CASSVDPDGRGPLHF. Full variable domain (outside the CDR3, taken from reference TRBV9 and TRBJ1-6): DSGVTQTPKHLITATGQRVTLRCSPRSGDLSVYWYQQSLDQGLQFLIQYYNGEERAKGNILERFSAQQFPDLHSELNLSSLELGDSALYFCASSVDPDGRGPLHFGNGTRLTVT.

The chain combines TRBV7-9 with TRBJ2-3; absent DNA, TCRdb's TRBD2 call cannot be checked. Germline-derived CDR1 and CDR2 are SEHNR and FQNEAQ (reference sequence). This CDR3 contains 17 residues. The chain's CDR3 is CASSNAPSGGTTDTQYF.

This rearrangement joins TRBV28 to TRBJ2-7; TCRdb picks TRBD1, but there is no DNA to check that call. Germline loops: CDR1 MDHEN, CDR2 SYDVKM. The length of the CDR3 is 16 residues. CDR3: CASSFPGEGAGGEQYF.

This chain uses TRBV15 with TRBJ2-5; TCRdb's D gene call, TRBD1, goes unchecked for lack of DNA. The CDR3 length is 15 residues. Germline CDR1 reads LNHNV; CDR2 reads YYDKDF (reference sequence). CDR3 residues: CATSSHPTGAETQYF.

V and J are TRBV2 and TRBJ2-1. Germline V gene sequence: CDR1 SNHLY, CDR2 FYNNEI. The length of the CDR3 is 11 residues. The CDR3 loop reads CASSATGEQFF.

V is TRBV4-1 and J is TRBJ2-5; the D call from TCRdb, TRBD2, cannot be confirmed without DNA. The length of the CDR3 is 16 residues. Germline-derived CDR1 and CDR2 are MGHRA and YSYEKL. This CDR3 is CASSQAGLAGLETQYF.

CDR3: CASSQPRGGDSPLHF. This chain links TRBV3-1 with TRBJ1-6; absent DNA, TCRdb's TRBD1 call cannot be checked. CDR3 length: 15 residues. Germline V gives CDR1 LGHDT, CDR2 YNNKEL (reference sequence). Looking up the rest from reference TRBV3-1 and TRBJ1-6 gives the full variable domain: DTAVSQTPKYLVTQMGNDKSIKCEQNLGHDTMYWYKQDSKKFLKIMFSYNNKELIINETVPNRFSPKSPDKAHLNLHINSLELGDSAVYFCASSQPRGGDSPLHFGNGTRLTVT.

The CDR3 spells CASSIAGSGYGYTF. This chain connects TRBV19 to TRBJ1-2. Germline-derived CDR1 and CDR2 are LNHDA and SQIVND (reference sequence). The length of the CDR3 is 14 residues.

The rearrangement links TRBV20-1 to TRBJ2-7; TCRdb calls TRBD1, which cannot be checked without DNA. This CDR3 has 15 residues. CDR1 DFQATT and CDR2 SNEGSKA come from the germline V gene (reference sequence). The CDR3 sequence: CSAPSGTSLFGEQYF.

The chain joins TRBV28 to TRBJ2-3; TCRdb names TRBD2, which stays unverified in the absence of DNA. This CDR3 is built from 14 residues. Germline V gene sequence: CDR1 MDHEN, CDR2 SYDVKM. CDR3 region: CASSPMRVTDTQYF.